The 9 T cell receptor beta chains below were found in one sample sequenced in a study of T cells in localized non-small cell lung cancer. The protocol was immunoSEQ multiplex PCR, while the TCRdb copy is restricted to in-frame clones and leaves out a portion. The sample lists under 2,000 clones, just over 20% occurring once. The sample here was normal lung tissue next to the tumor, taken before any cancer treatment. These receptors originate from a man aged 40-75 years with stage III lung adenocarcinoma.

DNA of the CDR3: TGTGCCAGCTCACCGCCCTTAGGCTATGGCTACACCTTC. Translated, it gives CASSPPLGYGYTF. The chain links TRBV18 to TRBJ1-2; D not resolved. V lost 3 bases, J lost 4 bases, and 9 bases lay in between. The CDR3 runs to 13 residues. CDR1 is KGHSH and CDR2 is LQKENI in the germline V gene.

This clone was picked up a small number of times. The chain combines TRBV19 with TRBJ1-4; D gene uncertain. The CDR3 spans 11 residues. Trimming removed 3 bases from V and 5 bases from J, with 1 base in between. Looked up from germline, CDR1 is LNHDA and CDR2 is SQIVND (reference sequence). The CDR3 protein is CASSMNEKLFF. Written as DNA, the CDR3 is TGTGCCAGTAGTATGAATGAAAAACTGTTTTTT.

The chain recombines TRBV28 with TRBJ1-3; D is undetermined. The CDR3 spans 14 residues. Germline CDR1 and CDR2: MDHEN and SYDVKM. V dropped 8 bases and J dropped 1 base, with 12 bases sitting between them. CDR3 region: CASCIDISGNTIYF. For the CDR3, the DNA is TGTGCCAGCTGCATCGACATTTCTGGAAACACCATATATTTT.

By share of the sample, this clone is medium-sized (0.01 to 0.1%). The chain couples TRBV11-3 to TRBJ1-1, with a tentative D call TRBD1 (5 bases). Germline CDR1 SGHNT, CDR2 YENEEA. The CDR3 length is 16 residues. Trimming stripped 7 bases from V and 0 bases from J, with 18 bases between. CDR3 loop: CASTQGLGTVNTEAFF. CDR3 coding DNA: TGTGCCAGCACCCAAGGTCTGGGGACGGTGAACACTGAAGCTTTCTTT.

Sample share makes this clone medium-sized. This chain links TRBV11-3 with TRBJ2-7; 7 nucleotides line up with TRBD1. Germline trimming cut 3 bases from V and 6 bases from J; bases unmatched to any gene: 8. The CDR3 covers 14 residues. CDR1 SGHNT and CDR2 YENEEA come from the germline V gene. CDR3 loop: CASSLGQMGSEQYF. CDR3 bases: TGTGCCAGCAGCTTGGGACAGATGGGCTCCGAGCAGTACTTC.

This clone has just a few counts. The chain combines TRBV6-8 with TRBJ1-1, with D tentatively TRBD1 (6 bases). CDR1 is MNHGY and CDR2 is SAAAGT in the germline V gene. Trimming left V 6 bases short and J 1 base short, with 15 bases between. The CDR3 is made up of 15 amino acids. DNA of the CDR3: TGTGCCAGCAGCCCCGCTGACAGGACGAACACTGAAGCTTTCTTT. Protein sequence: CASSPADRTNTEAFF.

By its share, this clone is large. This rearrangement joins TRBV12-1 to TRBJ2-5; TRBD2, the table's D call, was not compared with the DNA. TRBV12-1 is a pseudogene segment. This CDR3 is 18 amino acids long. CDR3 coding DNA: TGTGCCAGCAGCTTTCGGGCTCTAGCGGGGATCCACCAAGAGACCCAGTACTTC. Its protein product is CASSFRALAGIHQETQYF.

The chain couples TRBV29-1 to TRBJ2-7; 9 nucleotides agree with TRBD1. CDR3 length: 13 residues. Germline CDR1 reads SQVTM; CDR2 reads ANQGSEA. V was clipped by 3 bases and J by 5 bases; unmatched bases: 5. As DNA, the CDR3 is TGCAGCGTTGACGGGACAGGGATACACGAGCAGTACTTC. Translated: CSVDGTGIHEQYF.

This clone was picked up a small number of times. CDR3 sequence reads: CASSQGQGQTYENTEAFF. The CDR3 DNA reads as TGCGCCAGCAGCCAAGGGCAGGGCCAAACCTATGAGAACACTGAAGCTTTCTTT. The genes are TRBV4-1 and TRBJ1-1; maybe TRBD1 (5 bases). V was shortened by 1 base and J by 1 base, with 19 bases between the two germline ends. Germline V gene data show CDR1 as MGHRA and CDR2 as YSYEKL. The CDR3 contains 18 residues.